The 4 T cell receptor beta chains below all came from one sample that was sequenced in a study of T cells in women clearing cervical HPV infection. The method was immunoSEQ multiplex PCR; TCRdb's version includes in-frame clones alone and lacks a portion of them. Its table records 28,000 or so clones. Sequencing was performed on blood buffy coat. The source is a woman between 18 and 69 years old with a cervical HPV16 infection that either progressed to CIN3+ or cleared (not recorded which).

Turning to this clone: From the germline J gene comes the end of the CDR3, since the read stops 3 residues before it. The chain carries TRBV10-3 and TRBJ2-5; 7 bases align to TRBD2. With V trimmed by 3 bases and J by 1 base, 8 bases remained unmatched. Germline CDR1 is ENHRY and CDR2 is SYGVKD. This CDR3 is 16 amino acids long. CDR3 amino acids: CAISDPGGTGQETQYF. The sequenced part of the CDR3 DNA is TGTGCCATCAGTGATCCCGGGGGGACCGGCCAAGAGACC.

About this clone itself: The read ends 3 residues before the CDR3 terminus; that terminus is restored from the germline J gene. The V gene is TRBV2, the J gene TRBJ2-3; 10 nucleotides agree with TRBD1. The CDR3 has 15 amino acids. From germline, CDR1 is SNHLY and CDR2 FYNNEI. Partial CDR3 DNA: TGTGCCAGCAGGAACCGGGACAGGGGCCAAGAGACG. As protein: CASRNRDRGQET. The whole CDR3 sequence is CASRNRDRGQETQYF.

Of note for this clone: The observed sequence ends 3 residues before the CDR3 terminus, with the missing tail filled in from the germline J gene. The chain is built from TRBV2 and TRBJ2-3; D unclear. This CDR3 is 14 amino acids long. V lost 1 base and J 4 bases, leaving 9 bases between the germline ends. Germline-derived CDR1 and CDR2 are SNHLY and FYNNEI. This CDR3 is CASSEDPLPDTQYF. CDR3 bases read: TGTGCCAGCAGTGAAGACCCCCTACCAGATACG.

Concerning this clone: The read comes to an end 3 residues before the CDR3 does, leaving the germline J gene to fill in the end. This rearrangement joins TRBV18 to TRBJ1-2; no firm D call. CDR3 length equals 15 residues. Looked up from germline, CDR1 is KGHSH and CDR2 is LQKENI. CDR3 sequence reads: CASSPQTTAQNDYTF. The sequenced CDR3 bases are TGTGCCAGCTCACCCCAAACCACCGCGCAAAATGAC. The full variable domain, in which reference TRBV18 and TRBJ1-2 provide the parts outside the CDR3, is NAGVMQNPRHLVRRRGQEARLRCSPMKGHSHVYWYRQLPEEGLKFMVYLQKENIIDESGMPKERFSAEFPKEGPSILRIQQVVRGDSAAYFCASSPQTTAQNDYTFGSGTRLTVV.